Each of the 21 T cell receptor beta chains below was sequenced from the same sample in a study of T-cell reconstitution after alpha-beta-depleted transplantation in children. Using unique molecular identifiers, the investigators prepared the TCRbeta library. TCRdb processed the PCR reads anew with MiXCR; each CDR3 protein has one entry. There are 450,000 to 700,000 distinct CDR3 sequences in the sample; roughly 27% occur only once, and 30% to 45% lies in the top ten. The sequences come from PBMCs, collected before TCRalphabeta/CD19-depleted stem cell transplant. These receptors all stem from a boy less than two years old with Wiskott-Aldrich syndrome, due to receive a stem cell transplant.

The chain employs TRBV6-1 and TRBJ2-1, with 10 nucleotides matching TRBD1. V shed 5 bases, J shed 3 bases, and the junction held 10 bases outside the gene matches. This CDR3 has 17 amino acids. Germline loops: CDR1 MNHNS, CDR2 SASEGT. CDR3 sequence (DNA): TGTGCCAGCAGTCCGACAGGGGGCTCTCATCGCTACAATGAGCAGTTCTTC. Its protein is CASSPTGGSHRYNEQFF.

The V gene is TRBV5-1, the J gene TRBJ2-3; possibly TRBD2 for D (5 bases). Deletions cut 3 bases from V and 2 bases from J, with 10 bases between. Germline V gene lookup returns CDR1 SGHRS and CDR2 YFSETQ. The CDR3 runs to 14 residues. The CDR3 nucleotides read TGCGCCAGCAGCTCCCGGACTGACACAGATACGCAGTATTTT. Protein sequence: CASSSRTDTDTQYF.

The J gene is TRBJ2-2, the V gene TRBV27; D uncertain. This CDR3 has 17 residues. V was trimmed by 5 bases and J by 4 bases, leaving 20 bases between them. Per the germline V gene, CDR1 is MNHEY and CDR2 is SMNVEV (reference sequence). As DNA, the CDR3 is TGTGCCAGCAGTCCCCAGACCAAGGGAAAAGGCACCGGGGAGCTGTTTTTT. Its protein product is CASSPQTKGKGTGELFF.

The rearrangement uses TRBV9 and TRBJ2-3, with D maybe TRBD2 (6 bases). CDR3 length: 18 amino acids. Germline V gene lookup returns CDR1 SGDLS and CDR2 YYNGEE. Trimming removed 0 bases at V and 3 bases at J, with 20 bases between. CDR3 amino acids: CASSVEPLTGVKTDTQYF. The CDR3 nucleotides read TGTGCCAGCAGCGTAGAGCCTCTGACGGGAGTTAAGACAGATACGCAGTATTTT.

The chain couples TRBV10-3 to TRBJ2-1, with 10 bases fitting TRBD2. The trim removed 4 bases at V and 4 bases at J, leaving 4 bases unmatched. The germline gives CDR1 ENHRY, CDR2 SYGVKD. CDR3 length: 15 residues. In nucleotides, the CDR3 is TGTGCCATCAGTGTGCAACTAGCGGGGTACAATGAGCAGTTCTTC. Protein product: CAISVQLAGYNEQFF.

This chain uses TRBV12-3 or TRBV12-4 with TRBJ1-6, with D uncertain. This CDR3 comprises 13 residues. V lost 2 bases, J lost 7 bases, and 6 bases lay in between. CDR3 nucleotides: TGTGCCAGCAGTTTAAACAGAAATTCACCCCTCCACTTT. It specifies CASSLNRNSPLHF.

This sequence joins TRBV5-1 and TRBJ2-7; the match to TRBD1 covers 12 bases. CDR1 is SGHRS and CDR2 is YFSETQ in the germline V gene. The CDR3 runs 18 residues. Trimming at V came to 4 bases and at J to 1 base, leaving 12 bases not matched to a gene. CDR3 region: CASSRGQGASAISYEQYF. The CDR3, as DNA: TGCGCCAGCAGCAGGGGACAGGGGGCGTCCGCAATTTCCTACGAGCAGTACTTC.

The rearrangement links TRBV6-1 to TRBJ2-1, with 9 bases that match TRBD2. Germline CDR1 is MNHNS and CDR2 is SASEGT. Unmatched junction bases numbered 15, after V lost 10 bases and J lost 8 bases. The CDR3 runs to 15 residues. CDR3 nucleotide sequence: TGTGCCACCACAATAGCGGGAGTATCTAGCGATGAGCAGTTCTTC. Encoded protein: CATTIAGVSSDEQFF.

This clonotype was detected only a few times. The chain couples TRBV21-1 to TRBJ2-1; TRBD2, the table's D call, was not compared with the DNA. TRBV21-1 is tagged as a pseudogene. This CDR3 contains 16 residues. The CDR3: CASCSPWNASYNEQFF. DNA for the CDR3: TGTGCCAGCTGTAGTCCCTGGAACGCCTCCTACAATGAGCAGTTCTTC.

The chain combines TRBV28 with TRBJ2-2; D call uncertain. The CDR3 covers 11 residues. Germline-derived CDR1 and CDR2 are MDHEN and SYDVKM. Trimming cost V 8 bases and J 7 bases, with 8 bases left between them. The CDR3 bases are TGTGCCAGCTGGGGAAACGGGGAGCTGTTTTTT. The encoded protein is CASWGNGELFF.

The chain uses TRBV5-1 and TRBJ2-2; the match to TRBD1 covers 7 bases. This CDR3 has 15 residues. From germline, CDR1 is SGHRS and CDR2 YFSETQ. J gave up 5 bases and V 0 bases, and 4 bases lay outside the gene matches. The CDR3 region has the DNA TGCGCCAGCAGCTTGGTAAAGGGGGCGACCGGGGAGCTGTTTTTT. As protein: CASSLVKGATGELFF.

This clonotype was seen at least ten times. The rearrangement uses TRBV7-2 and TRBJ2-5, with 7 bases identical to TRBD1. Trimming cost V 6 bases and J 4 bases; bases outside gene matches: 5. CDR1 and CDR2 from the germline V gene are SGHTA and FQGNSA. The CDR3 is 13 residues long. CDR3 sequence: CASSLNRGETQYF. The CDR3 DNA is TGTGCCAGCAGTTTAAACAGGGGAGAGACCCAGTACTTC.

The chain carries TRBV7-2 and TRBJ2-5, with a possible D match to TRBD2 (6 bases). Germline V CDR1 and CDR2: SGHTA, FQGNSA. The CDR3 is made up of 17 amino acids. V shed 5 bases and J shed 6 bases, with 25 bases lying between them. As DNA, the CDR3 is TGTGCCAGCAGCCCCCCTTCCGGGGGTGGAGGTAGAAAGACCCAGTACTTC. Translated, it gives CASSPPSGGGGRKTQYF.

The V call is TRBV7-7, the J call TRBJ2-1; 14 positions agree with TRBD2. CDR3 size: 19 residues. V shed 1 base and J 4 bases; nucleotides not matched to a gene: 9. CDR1 is SSHAT and CDR2 is FNYEAQ in the germline V gene (reference sequence). The CDR3 is CASSLVEGTSGRVYNEQFF. In nucleotides, the CDR3 is TGTGCCAGCAGCTTAGTAGAAGGGACTAGCGGGAGAGTGTACAATGAGCAGTTCTTC.

This clonotype occurred a few times. The chain couples TRBV10-2 to TRBJ2-1; D gene ambiguous. The germline V gene encodes CDR1 WSHSY and CDR2 SAAADI. The CDR3 has 13 amino acids. The V and J ends lost 6 bases and 2 bases respectively, with 8 bases between them. The CDR3 spells CASRPGTYNEQFF. CDR3 nucleotides: TGCGCCAGCAGGCCGGGTACCTACAATGAGCAGTTCTTC.

This chain links TRBV2 with TRBJ2-7; D gene unclear. The ends were cut back, 3 bases at V and 7 bases at J, with 16 bases in the middle. The CDR3 length is 14 residues. Germline V gene lookup returns CDR1 SNHLY and CDR2 FYNNEI. CDR3 nucleotides: TGTGCCAGCAGTGAGTTATTGTTGGGTCGGGAGCAGTACTTC. It translates to CASSELLLGREQYF.

This clonotype came up a few times. The chain has TRBV11-1 and TRBJ2-5, with 8 bases fitting TRBD1. Trimming at V came to 1 base and at J to 3 bases, leaving 4 bases not matched to a gene. Germline V CDR1 and CDR2: SGHAT, FQDESV (reference sequence). CDR3 length: 15 amino acids. The CDR3 sequence is CASSLDPTGEETQYF. The CDR3 region has the DNA TGTGCCAGCAGCTTAGACCCGACAGGGGAAGAGACCCAGTACTTC. The complete variable domain, with remaining parts taken from reference TRBV11-1 and TRBJ2-5, reads EAEVAQSPRYKITEKSQAVAFWCDPISGHATLYWYRQILGQGPELLVQFQDESVVDDSQLPKDRFSAERLKGVDSTLKIQPAELGDSAMYLCASSLDPTGEETQYFGPGTRLLVL.

This clonotype was counted only a few times. The rearrangement uses TRBV20-1 and TRBJ2-7, with 9 bases fitting TRBD1. Germline lookup yields CDR1 DFQATT and CDR2 SNEGSKA (reference sequence). This CDR3 has 15 residues. V lost 6 bases to trimming and J lost 2 bases; unmatched junction nucleotides: 11. The CDR3 nucleotides are TGCAGTGCGCAGTTCTTGAGACAGGGGGCCTACGAGCAGTACTTC. This codes for CSAQFLRQGAYEQYF.

The gene calls are TRBV24-1 and TRBJ2-1, with 9 bases that match TRBD2. The junction had 3 bases not matched to a gene; V was cut back by 2 bases and J by 2 bases. The germline V gene has CDR1 KGHDR and CDR2 SFDVKD. The CDR3 loop spans 16 amino acids. The CDR3: CATSDYLAGTYNEQFF. CDR3 bases: TGTGCCACCAGTGATTATCTAGCGGGAACCTACAATGAGCAGTTCTTC.

The chain carries TRBV20-1 and TRBJ2-4; TRBD1 matches 8 bases. CDR1 and CDR2 (germline): DFQATT, SNEGSKA (reference sequence). V lost 5 bases and J lost 8; bases outside the gene matches: 5. The CDR3 is 12 amino acids. CDR3 coding DNA: TGCAGTGCTGAGCAGGGGGCGGACATTCAGTACTTC. This translates into CSAEQGADIQYF.

This clonotype was seen a handful of times. The CDR3 region is CSAQLSTDTQYF. CDR3 DNA sequence: TGCAGTGCTCAACTATCCACAGATACGCAGTATTTT. The chain couples TRBV20-1 to TRBJ2-3, with D unclear. The CDR3 is made up of 12 amino acids. V lost 5 bases and J lost 2, with 8 bases in between. Germline CDR1 is DFQATT and CDR2 is SNEGSKA (reference sequence).